A single sample is the source of the 15 T cell receptor beta chains below, sequenced in a study of blood T cell repertoires in COVID-19 (dated by TCRdb to 2020 to 2022). To prepare the library, the immunoSEQ multiplex PCR assay was applied. As stored in TCRdb, this immuneACCESS dataset retains in-frame rearrangements with V and J assigned. A fraction of the clones does not appear; measured against another copy, unresolved V genes explain less than half of the discrepancy, and the remainder lacks a known reason. This sample lists roughly 130,000 clones; about 80% were detected once. The top ten constitute 16% of the sample. Sequenced material: peripheral blood. Receptors were obtained from a man aged 60-69 years with active or convalescent COVID-19.

This clone has just a few counts. The chain carries TRBV6-5 and TRBJ1-2, with D hard to call. The V end was cut by 2 bases, the J end by 8 bases, with 12 bases between. CDR1 and CDR2 from the germline V gene are MNHEY and SVGAGI. This CDR3 region has 13 residues. In DNA, the CDR3 is TGTGCCAGCAGTTACGGTCTAACCGGGGGCTACACCTTC. The encoded protein is CASSYGLTGGYTF.

The chain couples TRBV29-1 to TRBJ2-7, with D possibly TRBD1 on 6 matching bases. This CDR3 is 11 amino acids long. The germline V gene encodes CDR1 SQVTM and CDR2 ANQGSEA. V was trimmed by 1 base and J by 9 bases, leaving 10 bases between them. The CDR3 loop reads CSVEAVDRQYF. In DNA form, the CDR3 reads TGCAGCGTTGAAGCTGTGGACAGGCAGTACTTC.

The chain recombines TRBV13 with TRBJ1-1, with TRBD1 identical over 11 bases. V dropped 4 bases and J dropped 4; count of bases not matched to a gene: 8. Germline V gives CDR1 PRHDT, CDR2 FYEKMQ (reference sequence). There are 16 residues in the CDR3. The CDR3 protein is CASSSPGQGVGTEAFF. The CDR3 region has the DNA TGTGCCAGCAGCTCACCGGGACAGGGGGTGGGCACTGAAGCTTTCTTT. The complete variable domain, with remaining parts taken from reference TRBV13 and TRBJ1-1, reads AAGVIQSPRHLIKEKRETATLKCYPIPRHDTVYWYQQGPGQDPQFLISFYEKMQSDKGSIPDRFSAQQFSDYHSELNMSSLELGDSALYFCASSSPGQGVGTEAFFGQGTRLTVV.

This rearrangement joins TRBV10-3 to TRBJ2-2; no definite D call. This CDR3 spans 14 amino acids. V gave up 10 bases and J gave up 0 bases, with 12 bases separating them. The germline V gene has CDR1 ENHRY and CDR2 SYGVKD. Here the CDR3 reads CATRTTANTGELFF. CDR3 DNA: TGTGCCACCAGGACGACTGCGAACACCGGGGAGCTGTTTTTT.

The genes are TRBV28 and TRBJ2-5; the D gene is possibly TRBD2 (6 bases). Germline CDR1 is MDHEN and CDR2 is SYDVKM. V shed 5 bases and J shed 1 base, with 17 bases lying between them. The CDR3 totals 16 residues. As DNA, the CDR3 is TGTGCCAGCAGTCCCCGGGACTCGCCAATCCAAGAGACCCAGTACTTC. Translated, it gives CASSPRDSPIQETQYF.

The genes are TRBV18 and TRBJ2-7; 7 nucleotides agree with TRBD1. V dropped 4 bases and J dropped 6; count of bases not matched to a gene: 12. CDR3 length: 15 residues. Germline lookup yields CDR1 KGHSH and CDR2 LQKENI. The CDR3 nucleotides are TGTGCCAGCTCACTCCGAACAGGGGAAATTTTCGAGCAGTACTTC. This encodes CASSLRTGEIFEQYF.

The V gene is TRBV2, the J gene TRBJ2-1; D is perhaps TRBD1 (5 bases). The CDR3 is 13 residues long. From germline, CDR1 is SNHLY and CDR2 FYNNEI. The V gene lost 2 bases and the J gene lost 7 bases, with 9 bases spanning the gap. The chain's CDR3 is CASSESGKNEQFF. The CDR3 DNA sequence: TGTGCCAGCAGTGAATCAGGGAAAAATGAGCAGTTCTTC. The full variable domain, in which reference TRBV2 and TRBJ2-1 provide the parts outside the CDR3, is EPEVTQTPSHQVTQMGQEVILRCVPISNHLYFYWYRQILGQKVEFLVSFYNNEISEKSEIFDDQFSVERPDGSNFTLKIRSTKLEDSAMYFCASSESGKNEQFFGPGTRLTVL.

The chain links TRBV28 to TRBJ1-1; D not certain. Trimming took off 6 bases at V and 0 bases at J, with 11 bases between the two ends. The CDR3 sequence is 14 residues long. The V gene's germline CDR1 is MDHEN and CDR2 SYDVKM. CDR3 region: CASRSGRLNTEAFF. The CDR3 bases are TGTGCCAGCAGGTCGGGTAGGCTGAACACTGAAGCTTTCTTT. Using reference TRBV28 and TRBJ1-1 for the parts outside the CDR3, the full variable domain is DVKVTQSSRYLVKRTGEKVFLECVQDMDHENMFWYRQDPGLGLRLIYFSYDVKMKEKGDIPEGYSVSREKKERFSLILESASTNQTSMYLCASRSGRLNTEAFFGQGTRLTVV.

The rearrangement links TRBV5-6 to TRBJ2-1; D is unclear. Germline loops: CDR1 SGHDT, CDR2 YYEEEE. The CDR3 consists of 14 residues. V shed 2 bases and J shed 9 bases, with 15 bases lying between them. As DNA, the CDR3 is TGTGCCAGCAGCTTCTTAGACGCGGCCGGTGAGCAGTTCTTC. Translated, it gives CASSFLDAAGEQFF.

This clone has a single count. CDR3 protein: CASRLSFSDTQYF. The CDR3 DNA reads TGTGCCAGCAGGTTATCCTTTTCAGATACGCAGTATTTT. The chain has TRBV7-3 and TRBJ2-3; D is unresolved. The germline gives CDR1 SGHTA, CDR2 FQGTGA. The CDR3 length is 13 residues. V lost 6 bases, J lost 4 bases, and 11 bases lay in between.

This sequence joins TRBV30 and TRBJ1-4; D ambiguous. V lost 4 bases, J lost 8 bases, and 11 bases lay in between. The CDR3 runs to 12 residues. Germline loops: CDR1 GTSNPN, CDR2 SVGIG (reference sequence). CDR3 sequence: CAWTPGKEKLFF. The CDR3 coding sequence is TGTGCCTGGACCCCGGGGAAGGAAAAACTGTTTTTT. The variable domain in full, completed from reference TRBV30 and TRBJ1-4, reads SQTIHQWPATLVQPVGSPLSLECTVEGTSNPNLYWYRQAAGRGLQLLFYSVGIGQISSEVPQNLSASRPQDRQFILSSKKLLLSDSGFYLCAWTPGKEKLFFGSGTQLSVL.

The sample holds one count of this clone. J is TRBJ2-2 and V is TRBV7-2; 13 positions match TRBD2. Germline CDR1 and CDR2: SGHTA and FQGNSA. This CDR3 has 16 residues. The J segment lost 8 bases and the V segment lost 1 base, leaving 4 bases of the junction unmatched. Written as DNA, the CDR3 is TGTGCCAGCAGCTTAGGGACTAGCGGGAGAACGGGGGAGCTGTTTTTT. Encoded protein: CASSLGTSGRTGELFF. Drawing the rest from reference TRBV7-2 and TRBJ2-2, the complete variable domain is GAGVSQSPSNKVTEKGKDVELRCDPISGHTALYWYRQSLGQGLEFLIYFQGNSAPDKSGLPSDRFSAERTGGSVSTLTIQRTQQEDSAVYLCASSLGTSGRTGELFFGEGSRLTVL.

DNA of the CDR3: TGTGCCAGCAGCCGACTAGTCCAAGAGACCCAGTACTTC. Translation: CASSRLVQETQYF. This chain joins TRBV11-1 and TRBJ2-5, with a tentative D call TRBD2 (6 bases). Trimming removed 5 bases at V and 1 base at J, with 8 bases between. The CDR3 loop spans 13 amino acids. Germline CDR1 and CDR2: SGHAT and FQDESV (reference sequence). Drawing the rest from reference TRBV11-1 and TRBJ2-5, the complete variable domain is EAEVAQSPRYKITEKSQAVAFWCDPISGHATLYWYRQILGQGPELLVQFQDESVVDDSQLPKDRFSAERLKGVDSTLKIQPAELGDSAMYLCASSRLVQETQYFGPGTRLLVL.

The CDR3 loop is CASRGTGPTGELFF. The CDR3 nucleotides read TGTGCCAGCAGGGGGACAGGCCCCACCGGGGAGCTGTTTTTT. This chain joins TRBV2 and TRBJ2-2; TRBD1 matches at 8 bases. From germline, CDR1 is SNHLY and CDR2 FYNNEI. After removal of 6 bases from V and 4 bases from J, the junction contained 4 bases not matched to a gene. This CDR3 comprises 14 residues.

The chain links TRBV6-2 or TRBV6-3 to TRBJ1-5; D not certain. The CDR3 has 15 amino acids. Trimming removed 4 bases from V and 0 bases from J, with 10 bases in between. Germline CDR1 reads MNHEY; CDR2 reads SVGEGT. CDR3 sequence reads: CASSWSYNSNQPQHF. Written as DNA, the CDR3 is TGTGCCAGCAGTTGGTCATACAATAGCAATCAGCCCCAGCATTTT.